This T cell receptor (beta chain) was retrieved from a study of blood T cell repertoires in COVID-19. The V gene's germline CDR1 is MNHNY and CDR2 SVGAGI (reference sequence). V lost 8 bases, J lost 4 bases, and 12 bases lay in between. The CDR3 consists of 13 residues. Study processing details: Amplification from reference gene primers served as the basis for estimated nucleated cell counts. TCRdb's copy holds only in-frame clones and misses some; the assay was immunoSEQ multiplex PCR. From that table come the V and J calls and clone size; the DNA was used to work out D and trimming. In the table there are fewer than 250,000 clones, about 85% of which are singletons.

The chain has TRBV6-6 and TRBJ1-5, with a possible D match to TRBD1 (6 bases). The source is a man aged 25 to 40 with acute or convalescent COVID-19. The sample comprised peripheral blood. This chain's CDR3 is CASLGQRNQPQHF. CDR3 nucleotide sequence: TGTGCCAGCCTCGGACAGAGGAATCAGCCCCAGCATTTT.